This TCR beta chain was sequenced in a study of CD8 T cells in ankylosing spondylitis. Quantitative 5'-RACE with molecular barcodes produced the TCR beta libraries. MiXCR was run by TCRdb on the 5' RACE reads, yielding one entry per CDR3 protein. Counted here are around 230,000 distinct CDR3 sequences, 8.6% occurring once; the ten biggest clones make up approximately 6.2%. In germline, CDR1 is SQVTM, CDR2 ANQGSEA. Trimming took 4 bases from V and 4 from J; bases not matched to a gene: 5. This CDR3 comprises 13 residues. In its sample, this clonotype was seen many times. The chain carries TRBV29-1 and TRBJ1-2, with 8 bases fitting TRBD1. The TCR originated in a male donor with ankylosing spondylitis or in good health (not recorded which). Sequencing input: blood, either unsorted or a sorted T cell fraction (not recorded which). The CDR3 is CSVGHRGAYGYTF. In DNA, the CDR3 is TGCAGCGTTGGACACAGGGGGGCCTATGGCTACACCTTC.